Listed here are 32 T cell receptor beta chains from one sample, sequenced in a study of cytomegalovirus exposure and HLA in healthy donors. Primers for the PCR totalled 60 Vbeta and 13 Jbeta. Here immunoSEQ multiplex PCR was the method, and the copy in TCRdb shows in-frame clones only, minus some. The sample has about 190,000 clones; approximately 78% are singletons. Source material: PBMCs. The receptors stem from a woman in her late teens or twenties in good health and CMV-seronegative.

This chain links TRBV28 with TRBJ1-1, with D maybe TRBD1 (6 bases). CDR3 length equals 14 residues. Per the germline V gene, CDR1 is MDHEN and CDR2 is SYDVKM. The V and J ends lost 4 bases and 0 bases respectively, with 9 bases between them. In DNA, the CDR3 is TGTGCCAGCAGTTACACAGGGATGAACACTGAAGCTTTCTTT. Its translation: CASSYTGMNTEAFF.

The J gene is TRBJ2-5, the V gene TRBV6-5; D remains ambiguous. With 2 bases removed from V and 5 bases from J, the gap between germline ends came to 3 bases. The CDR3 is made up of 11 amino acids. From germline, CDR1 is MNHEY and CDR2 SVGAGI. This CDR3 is CASSYAETQYF. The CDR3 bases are TGTGCCAGCAGTTACGCGGAGACCCAGTACTTC.

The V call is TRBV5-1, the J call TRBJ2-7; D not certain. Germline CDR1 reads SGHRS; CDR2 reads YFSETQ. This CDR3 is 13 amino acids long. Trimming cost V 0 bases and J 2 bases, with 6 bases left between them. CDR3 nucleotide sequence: TGCGCCAGCAGCTTGGACAGACCCTACGAGCAGTACTTC. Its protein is CASSLDRPYEQYF.

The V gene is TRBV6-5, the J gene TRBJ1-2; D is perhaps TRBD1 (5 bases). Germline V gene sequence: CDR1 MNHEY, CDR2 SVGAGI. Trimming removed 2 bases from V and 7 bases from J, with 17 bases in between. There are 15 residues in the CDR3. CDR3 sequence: CASSYGNRGSGGYTF. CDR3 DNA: TGTGCCAGCAGTTACGGTAACCGGGGGTCAGGTGGCTACACCTTC.

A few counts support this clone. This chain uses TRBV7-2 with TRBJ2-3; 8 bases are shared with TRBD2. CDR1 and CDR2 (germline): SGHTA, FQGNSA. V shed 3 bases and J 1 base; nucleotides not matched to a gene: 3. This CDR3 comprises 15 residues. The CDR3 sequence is CASSFGTRGTDTQYF. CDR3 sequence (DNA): TGTGCCAGCAGCTTTGGGACTAGGGGCACAGATACGCAGTATTTT.

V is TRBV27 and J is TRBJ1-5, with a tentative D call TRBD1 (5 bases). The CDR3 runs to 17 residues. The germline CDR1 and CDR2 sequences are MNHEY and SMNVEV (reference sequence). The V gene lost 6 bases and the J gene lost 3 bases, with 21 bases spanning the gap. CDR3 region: CASRPTSSGGSNQPQHF. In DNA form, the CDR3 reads TGTGCCAGCAGGCCTACATCGTCGGGGGGGTCCAATCAGCCCCAGCATTTT.

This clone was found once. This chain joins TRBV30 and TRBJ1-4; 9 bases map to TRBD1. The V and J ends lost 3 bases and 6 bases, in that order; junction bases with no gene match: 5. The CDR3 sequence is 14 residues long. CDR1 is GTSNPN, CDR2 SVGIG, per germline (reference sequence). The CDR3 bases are TGTGCCTGGAGCCCCGGGACAGGGCATGAAAAACTGTTTTTT. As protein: CAWSPGTGHEKLFF.

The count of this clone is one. The CDR3 reads CASSKTAVYTPEKLFF. CDR3 nucleotide sequence: TGTGCCAGCAGCAAGACCGCGGTTTATACCCCTGAAAAACTGTTTTTT. This chain joins TRBV7-9 and TRBJ1-4; D remains unclear. The ends were cut back, 5 bases at V and 7 bases at J, with 20 bases in the middle. CDR3 length: 16 amino acids. Germline V gene lookup returns CDR1 SEHNR and CDR2 FQNEAQ (reference sequence).

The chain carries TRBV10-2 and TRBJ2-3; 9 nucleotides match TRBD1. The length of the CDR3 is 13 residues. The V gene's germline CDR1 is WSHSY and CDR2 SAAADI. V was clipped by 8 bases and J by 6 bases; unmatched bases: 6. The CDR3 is CASSQGAVDTQYF. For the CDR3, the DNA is TGCGCCAGCTCACAGGGGGCGGTTGATACGCAGTATTTT.

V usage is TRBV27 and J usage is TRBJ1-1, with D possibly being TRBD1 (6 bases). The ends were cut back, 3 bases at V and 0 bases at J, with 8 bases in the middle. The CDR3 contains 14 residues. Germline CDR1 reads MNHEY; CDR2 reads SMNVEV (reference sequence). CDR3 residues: CASSFGGLNTEAFF. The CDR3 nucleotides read TGTGCCAGCAGTTTTGGGGGCTTGAACACTGAAGCTTTCTTT.

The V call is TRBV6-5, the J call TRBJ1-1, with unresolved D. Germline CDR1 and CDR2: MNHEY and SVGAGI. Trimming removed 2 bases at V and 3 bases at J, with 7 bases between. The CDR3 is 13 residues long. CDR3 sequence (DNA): TGTGCCAGCAGTTACATGAGCGACACTGAAGCTTTCTTT. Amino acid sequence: CASSYMSDTEAFF.

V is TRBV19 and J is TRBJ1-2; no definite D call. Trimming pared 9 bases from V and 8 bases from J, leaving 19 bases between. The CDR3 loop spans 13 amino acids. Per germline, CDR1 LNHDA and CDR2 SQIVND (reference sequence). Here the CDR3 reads CASRVEPMSGYTF. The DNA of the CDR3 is TGTGCCAGCCGGGTGGAACCTATGTCGGGCTACACCTTC.

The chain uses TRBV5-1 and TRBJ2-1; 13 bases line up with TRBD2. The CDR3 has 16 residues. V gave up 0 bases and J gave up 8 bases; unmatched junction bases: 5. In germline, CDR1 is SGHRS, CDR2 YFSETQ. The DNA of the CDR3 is TGCGCCAGCAGCTTGGTTGGACTAGCGGGGGTGGATGAGCAGTTCTTC. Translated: CASSLVGLAGVDEQFF.

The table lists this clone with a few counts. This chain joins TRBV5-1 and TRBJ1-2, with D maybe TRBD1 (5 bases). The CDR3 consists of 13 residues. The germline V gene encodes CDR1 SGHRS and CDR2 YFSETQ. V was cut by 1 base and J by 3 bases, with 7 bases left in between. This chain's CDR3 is CASSLKGDYGYTF. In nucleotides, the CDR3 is TGCGCCAGCAGCTTGAAAGGGGACTATGGCTACACCTTC.

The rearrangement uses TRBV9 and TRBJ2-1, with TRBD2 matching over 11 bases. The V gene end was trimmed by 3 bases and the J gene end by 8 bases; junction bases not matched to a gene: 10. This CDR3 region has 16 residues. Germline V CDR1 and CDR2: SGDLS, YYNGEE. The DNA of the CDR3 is TGTGCCAGCAGCGACTCGGGACTAGCGGAGAACGATGAGCAGTTCTTC. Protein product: CASSDSGLAENDEQFF.

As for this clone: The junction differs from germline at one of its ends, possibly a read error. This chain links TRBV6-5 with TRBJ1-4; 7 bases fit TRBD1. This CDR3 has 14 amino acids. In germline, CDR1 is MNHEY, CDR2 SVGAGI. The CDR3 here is CASSSDRVSAHAVF. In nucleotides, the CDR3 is TGTGCCAGCAGTTCCGACAGGGTCTCCGCCCACGCAGTTTTT.

CDR3 residues: CAAARDRDEQYF. CDR3 coding DNA: TGTGCCGCCGCCCGGGACAGGGACGAGCAGTACTTC. The chain combines TRBV28 with TRBJ2-7; 9 bases are shared with TRBD1. V shed 11 bases and J 5 bases; nucleotides not matched to a gene: 7. The CDR3 is 12 amino acids. Per germline, CDR1 MDHEN and CDR2 SYDVKM.

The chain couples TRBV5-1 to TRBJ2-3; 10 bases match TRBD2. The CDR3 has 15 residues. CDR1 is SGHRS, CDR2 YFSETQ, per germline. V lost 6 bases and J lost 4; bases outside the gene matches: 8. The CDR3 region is CASKGAGGLSDTQYF. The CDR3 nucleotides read TGCGCCAGCAAGGGAGCGGGAGGGCTCTCAGATACGCAGTATTTT.

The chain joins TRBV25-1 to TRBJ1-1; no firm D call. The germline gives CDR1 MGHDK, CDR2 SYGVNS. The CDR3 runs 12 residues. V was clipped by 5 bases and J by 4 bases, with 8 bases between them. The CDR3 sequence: CASSLSGTEAFF. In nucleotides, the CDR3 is TGTGCCAGCAGTTTGTCGGGCACTGAAGCTTTCTTT.

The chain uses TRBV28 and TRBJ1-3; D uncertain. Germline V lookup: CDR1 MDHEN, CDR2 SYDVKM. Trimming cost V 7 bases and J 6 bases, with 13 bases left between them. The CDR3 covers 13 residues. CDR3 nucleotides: TGTGCCAGCACCCCGGGAAGGGTAAACACCATATATTTT. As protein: CASTPGRVNTIYF.

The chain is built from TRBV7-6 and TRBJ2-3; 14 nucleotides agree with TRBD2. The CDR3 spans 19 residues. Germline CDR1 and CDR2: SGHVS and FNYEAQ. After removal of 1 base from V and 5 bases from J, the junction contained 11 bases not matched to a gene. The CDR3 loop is CASSLGTAPGLAGVDTQYF. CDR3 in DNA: TGTGCCAGCAGCTTAGGAACAGCACCGGGACTAGCGGGAGTAGATACGCAGTATTTT.

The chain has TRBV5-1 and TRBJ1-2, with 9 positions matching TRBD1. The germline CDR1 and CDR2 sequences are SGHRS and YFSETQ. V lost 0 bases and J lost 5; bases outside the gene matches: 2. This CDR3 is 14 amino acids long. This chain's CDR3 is CASSLGQGGYGYTF. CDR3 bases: TGCGCCAGCAGCTTGGGACAGGGGGGTTATGGCTACACCTTC.

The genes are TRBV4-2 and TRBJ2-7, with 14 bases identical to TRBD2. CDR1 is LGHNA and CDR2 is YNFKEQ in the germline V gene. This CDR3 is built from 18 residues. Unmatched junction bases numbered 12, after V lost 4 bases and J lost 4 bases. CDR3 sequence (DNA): TGTGCCAGCAGCCCGCGACTAGCGGGGGGGCCTAGACCGTACGAGCAGTACTTC. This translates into CASSPRLAGGPRPYEQYF.

The DNA of the CDR3 is TGTGCCAGCAGTGAAAGACAGGGCTCCACTGAAGCTTTCTTT. This gives the protein CASSERQGSTEAFF. This chain uses TRBV2 with TRBJ1-1; 7 nucleotides line up with TRBD1. There are 14 residues in the CDR3. Germline V CDR1 and CDR2: SNHLY, FYNNEI. Trimming took 2 bases from V and 4 from J; bases not matched to a gene: 4.

CDR3 amino acids: CASSPQLKDGELFF. In DNA, the CDR3 is TGTGCCAGCTCACCCCAACTAAAGGACGGGGAGCTGTTTTTT. The chain is built from TRBV18 and TRBJ2-2; D is ambiguous. The ends were cut back, 3 bases at V and 7 bases at J, with 12 bases in the middle. Germline-derived CDR1 and CDR2 are KGHSH and LQKENI. The CDR3 length is 14 residues.

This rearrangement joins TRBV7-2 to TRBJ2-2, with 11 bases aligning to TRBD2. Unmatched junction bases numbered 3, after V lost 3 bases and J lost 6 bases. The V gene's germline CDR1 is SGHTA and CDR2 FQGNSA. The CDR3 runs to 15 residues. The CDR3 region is CASSLVAGGAGELFF. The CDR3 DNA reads TGTGCCAGCAGCTTGGTAGCGGGAGGGGCCGGGGAGCTGTTTTTT.

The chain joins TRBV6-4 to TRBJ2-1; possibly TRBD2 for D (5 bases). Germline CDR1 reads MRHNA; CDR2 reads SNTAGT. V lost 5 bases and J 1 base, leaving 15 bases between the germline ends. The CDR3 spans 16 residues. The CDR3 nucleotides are TGTGCCAGCAGTCCATATGAGGGTAGATCCTACAATGAGCAGTTCTTC. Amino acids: CASSPYEGRSYNEQFF.

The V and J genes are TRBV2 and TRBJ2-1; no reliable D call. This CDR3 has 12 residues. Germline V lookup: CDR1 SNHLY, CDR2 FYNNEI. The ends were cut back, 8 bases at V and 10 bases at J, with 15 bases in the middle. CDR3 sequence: CASSKLEREQFF. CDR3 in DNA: TGTGCCAGCTCGAAGTTAGAACGCGAGCAGTTCTTC.

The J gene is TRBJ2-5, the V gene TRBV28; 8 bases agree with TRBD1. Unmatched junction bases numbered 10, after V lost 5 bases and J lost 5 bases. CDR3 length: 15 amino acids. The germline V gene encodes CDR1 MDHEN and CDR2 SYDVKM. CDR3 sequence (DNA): TGTGCCAGCAGTCGCGGACAGGGCATTTGGGAGACCCAGTACTTC. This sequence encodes CASSRGQGIWETQYF.

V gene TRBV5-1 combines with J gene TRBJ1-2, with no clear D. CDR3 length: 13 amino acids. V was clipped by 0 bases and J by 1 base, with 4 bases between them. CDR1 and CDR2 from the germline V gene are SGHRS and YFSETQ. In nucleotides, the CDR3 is TGCGCCAGCAGCTTGGACAGTAACTATGGCTACACCTTC. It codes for CASSLDSNYGYTF.

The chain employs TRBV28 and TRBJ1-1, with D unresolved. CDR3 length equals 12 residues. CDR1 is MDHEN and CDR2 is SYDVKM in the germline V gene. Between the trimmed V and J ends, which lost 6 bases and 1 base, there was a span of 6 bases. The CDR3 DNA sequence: TGTGCCAGCAGCCGGGGGAACACTGAAGCTTTCTTT. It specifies CASSRGNTEAFF. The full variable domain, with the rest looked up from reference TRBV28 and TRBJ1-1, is DVKVTQSSRYLVKRTGEKVFLECVQDMDHENMFWYRQDPGLGLRLIYFSYDVKMKEKGDIPEGYSVSREKKERFSLILESASTNQTSMYLCASSRGNTEAFFGQGTRLTVV.

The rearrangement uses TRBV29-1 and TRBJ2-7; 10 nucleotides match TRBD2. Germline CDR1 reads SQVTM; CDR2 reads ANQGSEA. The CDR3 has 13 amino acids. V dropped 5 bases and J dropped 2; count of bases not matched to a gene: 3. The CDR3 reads CSVSSGGPYEQYF. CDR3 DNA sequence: TGCAGCGTTTCTAGCGGGGGACCCTACGAGCAGTACTTC.